The 7 T cell receptor beta chains reported below all come from one sample, sequenced in a study of cytomegalovirus exposure and HLA in healthy donors. Primers: 60 Vbeta forward and 13 Jbeta reverse. The method was immunoSEQ multiplex PCR; TCRdb's version includes in-frame clones alone and lacks a portion of them. The sample has about 120,000 clones, roughly 69% seen once. The sequencing sample was made of PBMCs. The receptors shown here come from a human donor in good health.

V and J are TRBV30 and TRBJ2-1; 11 positions agree with TRBD2. This CDR3 region has 11 residues. Losses at the gene ends were 5 bases for V and 15 bases for J; bases not matched to a gene: 6. In germline, CDR1 is GTSNPN, CDR2 SVGIG (reference sequence). CDR3 DNA sequence: TGTGCCTGGCGGATAGCGGGGGGGGCGTTCTTC. This gives the protein CAWRIAGGAFF.

This clone was found once. This sequence joins TRBV6-5 and TRBJ1-4, with D perhaps TRBD1 (6 bases). Germline CDR1 MNHEY, CDR2 SVGAGI. This CDR3 is built from 14 residues. The V end lost 5 bases, the J end lost 8 bases, and 15 bases lay between the germline ends. The CDR3 coding sequence is TGTGCCAGCAGTAGGGGGGGGCTTGGAGAAAAACTGTTTTTT. Translation gives CASSRGGLGEKLFF.

With regard to this clone: Distinct nucleotide sequences in the sample also encode this CDR3. The rearrangement uses TRBV30 and TRBJ1-2, with 7 bases fitting TRBD1. The CDR3 sequence is 14 residues long. V shed 8 bases, J shed 9 bases, and the junction held 18 bases outside the gene matches. Germline V gene data show CDR1 as GTSNPN and CDR2 as SVGIG (reference sequence). The CDR3: CARDSREQIQRYTF. The CDR3 DNA sequence: TGTGCCAGGGACAGCCGCGAACAAATCCAGCGCTACACCTTC.

This clone was counted a few times. The rearrangement uses TRBV29-1 and TRBJ1-2, with D perhaps TRBD1 (5 bases). The CDR3 has 14 amino acids. V was clipped by 6 bases and J by 8 bases, with 22 bases between them. Germline V gene sequence: CDR1 SQVTM, CDR2 ANQGSEA. The CDR3 bases are TGCAGCGTGCATTCGCGGGACGCGGGGCGAGGCTACACCTTC. Its protein is CSVHSRDAGRGYTF.

The V call is TRBV6-5, the J call TRBJ2-3, with TRBD2 identical over 10 bases. V gave up 6 bases and J gave up 4 bases; unmatched junction bases: 4. In germline, CDR1 is MNHEY, CDR2 SVGAGI. This CDR3 spans 14 amino acids. CDR3 sequence reads: CASSPGLAADTQYF. CDR3 sequence (DNA): TGTGCCAGCAGCCCCGGACTAGCGGCAGATACGCAGTATTTT.

The CDR3 here is CASSQGFSYNEQFF. DNA for the CDR3: TGTGCCAGCTCCCAGGGGTTCTCCTACAATGAGCAGTTCTTC. This chain uses TRBV18 with TRBJ2-1; TRBD1 is a possible D gene (6 bases). The germline V and J ends were trimmed by 6 bases and 0 bases, with 9 bases remaining between them. Germline CDR1 and CDR2: KGHSH and LQKENI. The CDR3 extends over 14 amino acids.

The rearrangement joins TRBV10-2 to TRBJ2-7, with D possibly TRBD1 on 5 matching bases. The CDR3 has 11 residues. Trimming shortened V by 6 bases and J by 5 bases, and 8 bases separated the two germline ends. Germline CDR1 and CDR2: WSHSY and SAAADI. The CDR3 DNA reads as TGCGCCAGCAGAGAAGGGGACGAGCAGTACTTC. Amino acids: CASREGDEQYF.